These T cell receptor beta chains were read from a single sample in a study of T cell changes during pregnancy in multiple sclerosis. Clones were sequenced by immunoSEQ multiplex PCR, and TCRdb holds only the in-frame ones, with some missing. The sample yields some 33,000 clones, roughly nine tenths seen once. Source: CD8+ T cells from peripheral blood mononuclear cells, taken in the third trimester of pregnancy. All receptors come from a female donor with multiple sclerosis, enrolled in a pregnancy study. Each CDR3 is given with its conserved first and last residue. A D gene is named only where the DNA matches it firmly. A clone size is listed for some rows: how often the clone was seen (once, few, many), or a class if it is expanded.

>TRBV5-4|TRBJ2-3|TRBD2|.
TGTGCCAGCAGCTCGGGACTAGCGGGTAGCACAGATACGCAGTATTTT
CASSSGLAGSTDTQYF
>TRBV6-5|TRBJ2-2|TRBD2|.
TGTGCCAGCAGTTTTAGCGGGAGGCCGAACACCGGGGAGCTGTTTTTT
CASSFSGRPNTGELFF
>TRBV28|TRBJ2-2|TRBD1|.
TGTGCCAGCAGCAACAGGGGTTCCGGGGAGCTGTTTTTT
CASSNRGSGELFF
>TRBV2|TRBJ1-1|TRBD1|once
TGTGCCAGCATCCCCCGGGACAGGGCTTCTGGTGAAGCTTTCTTT
CASIPRDRASGEAFF
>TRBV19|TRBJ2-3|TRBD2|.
TGTGCCAGTAGTATACTCCGACTAGCGGGGGGCTCCTCCACAGATACGCAGTATTTT
CASSILRLAGGSSTDTQYF
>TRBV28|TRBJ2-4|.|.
TGTGCCAGCAGTTTGAAGAGTCTAGCCAAAAACATTCAGTACTTC
CASSLKSLAKNIQYF
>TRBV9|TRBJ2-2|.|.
TGTGCCAGCACCGAACCCGGGTACCCCCCCGGGGAGCTGTTTTTT
CASTEPGYPPGELFF
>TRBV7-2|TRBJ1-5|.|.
TGTGCCAGCAGCTCCCGATCAGGGGAACAGCCCCAGCATTTT
CASSSRSGEQPQHF
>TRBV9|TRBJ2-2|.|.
TGTGCCAGCAGCGTAGCGGGGGTGGTGGGGTACACCGGGGAGCTGTTTTTT
CASSVAGVVGYTGELFF
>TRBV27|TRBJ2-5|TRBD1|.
TGTGCCAGCAGACTTTCCTACCGGGACAGAGACCAAGAGACCCAGTACTTC
CASRLSYRDRDQETQYF
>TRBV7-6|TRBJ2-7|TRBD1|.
TGTGCCAGCAGCTCCGGGACAGGGGGGACCTACGAGCAGTACTTC
CASSSGTGGTYEQYF
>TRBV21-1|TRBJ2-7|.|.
TGTGCCAGCAGCAAAGCGGTAGGGCTAGCGGGCGAACGCTACGAGCAGTACTTC
CASSKAVGLAGERYEQYF
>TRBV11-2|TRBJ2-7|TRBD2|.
TGTGCCAGCAGCTTAGGGCTAGCGGGATCTTACGAGCAGTACTTC
CASSLGLAGSYEQYF
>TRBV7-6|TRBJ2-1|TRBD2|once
TGTGCCAGCAGCTTAGCGGGGACTAGCGGGAGGGCCAATGAGCAGTTCTTC
CASSLAGTSGRANEQFF
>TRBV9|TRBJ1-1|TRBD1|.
TGTGCCAGCAGCCCCTGGACAGGGAAGGGGACTGAAGCTTTCTTT
CASSPWTGKGTEAFF
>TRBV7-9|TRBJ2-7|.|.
TGTGCCAGCAGCCCGGACAAGACCTACGAGCAGTACTTC
CASSPDKTYEQYF
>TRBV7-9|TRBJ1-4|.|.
TGTGCCAGCAGTATGGGGGGGGCAGATGAAAAACTGTTTTTT
CASSMGGADEKLFF
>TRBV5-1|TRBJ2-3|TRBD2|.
TGCGCCAGCAGCTTGGAGGGACTAGCGGGACGTTACACAGATACGCAGTATTTT
CASSLEGLAGRYTDTQYF
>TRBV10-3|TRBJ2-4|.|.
TGTGCCATCAGTGACGTAGGGCCTCTAACGGGGGACAAAAACATTCAGTACTTC
CAISDVGPLTGDKNIQYF
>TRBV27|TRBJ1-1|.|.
TGTGCCAGCAGTTTATCGTCAGACTCGAACACTGAAGCTTTCTTT
CASSLSSDSNTEAFF
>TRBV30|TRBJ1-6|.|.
TGTGCCTGGAGCCCGAAGACAGGAAAAAGTTCACCCCTCCACTTT
CAWSPKTGKSSPLHF
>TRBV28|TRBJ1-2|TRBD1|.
TGTGCCAGCAGTCCCGACAGGGGAGGGTTCGTCTATGGCTACACCTTC
CASSPDRGGFVYGYTF
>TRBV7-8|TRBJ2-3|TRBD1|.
TGTGCCAGCAGCTTAGCAGGGACAGCCCCAGATACGCAGTATTTT
CASSLAGTAPDTQYF
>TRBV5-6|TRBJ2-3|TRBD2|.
TGTGCCAGCAGGAGACTAGCGGGGGGGCGTGCAGATACGCAGTATTTT
CASRRLAGGRADTQYF
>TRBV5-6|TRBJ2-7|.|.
TGTGCCAGCAGCAACAGGCCCCCCTACGAGCAGTACTTC
CASSNRPPYEQYF
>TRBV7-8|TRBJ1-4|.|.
TGTGCCAGCAGCTTAGGGGGCGAAAAACTGTTTTTT
CASSLGGEKLFF
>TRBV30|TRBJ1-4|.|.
TGTGCCTGGAGGACCTCACAGGGTTTTGGTGAAAAACTGTTTTTT
CAWRTSQGFGEKLFF
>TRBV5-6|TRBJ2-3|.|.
TGTGCCAGCAGCTATGGGTCGGGGACGCAGTATTTT
CASSYGSGTQYF
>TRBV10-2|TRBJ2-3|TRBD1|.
TGCGCCAGCTCCTCGGACAGGGGCTTCACAGATACGCAGTATTTT
CASSSDRGFTDTQYF